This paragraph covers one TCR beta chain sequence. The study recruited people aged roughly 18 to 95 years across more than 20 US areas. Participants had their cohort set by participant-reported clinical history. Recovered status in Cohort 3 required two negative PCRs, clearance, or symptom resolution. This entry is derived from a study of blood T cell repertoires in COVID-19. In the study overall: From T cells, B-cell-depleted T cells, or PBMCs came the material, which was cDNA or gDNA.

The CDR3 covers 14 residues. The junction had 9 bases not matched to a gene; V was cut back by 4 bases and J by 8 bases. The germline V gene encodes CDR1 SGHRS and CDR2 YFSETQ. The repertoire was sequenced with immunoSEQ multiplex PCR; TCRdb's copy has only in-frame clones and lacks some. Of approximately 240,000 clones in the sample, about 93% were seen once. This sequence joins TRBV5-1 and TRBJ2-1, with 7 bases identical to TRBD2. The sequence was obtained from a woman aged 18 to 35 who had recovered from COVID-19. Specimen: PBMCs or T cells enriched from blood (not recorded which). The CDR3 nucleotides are TGCGCCAGCAGCCAGGAAAAGGGGAGGGATGAGCAGTTCTTC. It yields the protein CASSQEKGRDEQFF.